Included here is one T cell receptor (beta chain) sequence, with context. Its antigen target is currently unknown. No qualities accompany the bases; no much larger clone lies one base away. The data belong to a study of neoadjuvant anti-PD-1 for oral cavity cancer (dated by TCRdb to 2020 to 2022). Notes on the research overall: Before curative-intent surgical resection, most patients were given three to four biweekly doses of nivolumab at 3 mg/kg. Patients without progression received a fourth nivolumab dose around day 43 and underwent definitive surgical resection on days 50-56. Patients with complete response, partial response or stable disease by RECIST 1.1 were defined as responders, whereas patients with progression were defined as non-responders. An approximately 34% response rate was observed in the parent correlative cohort, in which 12 patients were included.

What the work shows at the level of the full study, not this receptor alone: The TCR analyses had only a few patients in each response group, and the authors called for validation in larger cohorts. Higher pretreatment blood Treg/Th17 ratios correlated with higher pretreatment blood TCRbeta clonality and lower post-treatment tumor TCRbeta clonality. After neoadjuvant nivolumab, significantly higher T cell clonality (Gini index) was found within PBMCs in non-responders than in responders.

For deep sequencing of PBMC libraries, mostly roughly 0.5 ug of input genomic DNA was used, and six replicates were run per sample. TCRbeta libraries were prepared with the immunoSEQ hsTCRbeta kit according to the manufacturer's instructions. Sequencing of the completed libraries took place using an Illumina NovaSeq 6000 S4 flow cell after they had been pooled to around 3 nM. In the original analysis: The immunoSEQ Analyzer handled quality control and preprocessing of the raw data. The analysis was limited to productive rearrangements, and each clonotype was defined by a unique CDR3 amino acid sequence. Repertoire clonality was estimated as the Gini-Simpson index, which was calculated using the R package tcR. Gini indices were compared with Student's t test, and associations with tumor size change were assessed by Pearson correlation. In its TCRdb copy, this immuneACCESS table keeps in-frame sequences only and misses some clones. Where compared with another copy, unresolved V genes explain less than half of these, and the others have no known cause. That table supplies the V and J calls and clone size; D and trimming were determined from the DNA. This sample is represented by 14,000 or so clones; 66% of them were singletons. The ten most abundant clones make up roughly 2.3% of the sample.

What this sample's time point label stands for: before neoadjuvant nivolumab. Patients had been newly diagnosed with stage II-IVA oral cavity squamous cell carcinoma, and no prior systemic or radiation treatment had been given to the patients. The cohort was made up of patients with locally advanced, HPV-negative oral cavity squamous cell carcinoma. Peripheral blood mononuclear cells were analyzed directly and were not maintained or expanded in culture. Samples were obtained from a longitudinal correlative study of a single-arm phase II trial of neoadjuvant nivolumab in oral cavity squamous cell carcinoma. Subject-matched pre- and post-treatment PBMCs and tumors from three responders and three non-responders were subjected to genomic DNA-based TCRbeta sequencing. Peripheral blood mononuclear cells were collected before nivolumab treatment and again after treatment, at the time of surgery. The Maxwell RSC DNA from Cells kit was used to isolate genomic DNA from PBMCs.

Cut back by 3 bases and 8 bases, the V and J ends lie 16 bases apart. From the germline V gene, CDR1 is KGHSH and CDR2 is LQKENI. From cysteine to phenylalanine, the CDR3 is 14 amino acids long. CDR3 DNA only is kept here, 42 bases in frame from base 1. This sequence uses TRBV18 and TRBJ1-2, with a tentative D gene TRBD1 over 5 matching bases. The clonotype originates from a person between 40 and 85 years old with oral cavity squamous cell carcinoma. The sample here was PBMCs, taken before nivolumab (anti-PD-1) treatment. The DNA reads TGTGCCAGCTCACCTAGTGACAGCCCGGGGGGCTACACCTTC. Its translation is CASSPSDSPGGYTF.